These 17 T cell receptor beta chains were all obtained from the same sample, sequenced in a study of blood T cell repertoires in COVID-19. Sequencing used immunoSEQ multiplex PCR; TCRdb keeps in-frame clones, though not all of them. In the table there are about 250,000 clones, about 90% of which are singletons. The material sequenced was peripheral blood. The source of these receptors is an older woman with COVID-19, enrolled during active disease.

This clone was observed a handful of times. The chain links TRBV5-4 to TRBJ2-3; D not resolved. Trimming shortened V by 0 bases and J by 1 base, and 3 bases separated the two germline ends. CDR1 and CDR2 from the germline V gene are SGHNT and YYREEE (reference sequence). This CDR3 comprises 13 residues. Here the CDR3 DNA reads TGTGCCAGCAGCTTGGGAGGCACAGATACGCAGTATTTT. Translation: CASSLGGTDTQYF. The full variable domain, with the rest looked up from reference TRBV5-4 and TRBJ2-3, is ETGVTQSPTHLIKTRGQQVTLRCSSQSGHNTVSWYQQALGQGPQFIFQYYREEENGRGNFPPRFSGLQFPNYSSELNVNALELDDSALYLCASSLGGTDTQYFGPGTRLTVL.

This clone was observed a handful of times. The J gene is TRBJ2-7, the V gene TRBV5-1; 10 positions agree with TRBD1. V gave up 5 bases and J gave up 6 bases; unmatched junction bases: 5. Germline-derived CDR1 and CDR2 are SGHRS and YFSETQ. The CDR3 has 13 residues. The CDR3, as DNA: TGCGCCAGCAGTATCCGGGACAGGGGCGAGCAGTACTTC. Protein sequence: CASSIRDRGEQYF.

The chain carries TRBV5-1 and TRBJ1-1, with TRBD1 as a possible D gene (6 bases). Trimming took off 0 bases at V and 0 bases at J, with 9 bases between the two ends. Germline V gives CDR1 SGHRS, CDR2 YFSETQ. This CDR3 region has 15 residues. DNA of the CDR3: TGCGCCAGCAGCTTGGCGGGACACTTGAACACTGAAGCTTTCTTT. Its translation: CASSLAGHLNTEAFF. Complete variable domain (other parts from reference TRBV5-1 and TRBJ1-1): KAGVTQTPRYLIKTRGQQVTLSCSPISGHRSVSWYQQTPGQGLQFLFEYFSETQRNKGNFPGRFSGRQFSNSRSEMNVSTLELGDSALYLCASSLAGHLNTEAFFGQGTRLTVV.

This chain uses TRBV3-1 (or the pseudogene TRBV3-2) with TRBJ1-2, with D tentatively TRBD1 (5 bases). Per germline, CDR1 LGHDT and CDR2 YNNKEL (reference sequence). This CDR3 spans 14 amino acids. Trimming left V 4 bases short and J 6 bases short, with 15 bases between. CDR3 sequence: CASSPKLGRNGYTF. The CDR3 region has the DNA TGTGCCAGCAGCCCGAAACTGGGGCGGAATGGCTACACCTTC.

This clone appeared a single time. The genes are TRBV6-2 or TRBV6-3 and TRBJ2-1; possible D gene TRBD1, 5 bases. The CDR3 is made up of 14 amino acids. CDR1 and CDR2 from the germline V gene are MNHEY and SVGEGT. V gave up 6 bases and J gave up 8 bases, with 17 bases separating them. The CDR3 loop is CASSPLGVSDEQFF. The CDR3, as DNA: TGTGCCAGCAGCCCGTTAGGGGTGTCGGATGAGCAGTTCTTC.

V usage is TRBV27 and J usage is TRBJ1-1; 8 nucleotides agree with TRBD1. V lost 3 bases and J lost 5; bases outside the gene matches: 8. CDR3 length: 15 amino acids. CDR1 and CDR2 from the germline V gene are MNHEY and SMNVEV (reference sequence). CDR3 protein: CASSFSTGASTEAFF. Here the CDR3 DNA reads TGTGCCAGCAGTTTTTCGACAGGGGCCTCAACTGAAGCTTTCTTT.

V usage is TRBV5-4 and J usage is TRBJ2-3; 9 bases agree with TRBD1. The junction had 6 bases not matched to a gene; V was cut back by 5 bases and J by 5 bases. The CDR3 covers 14 residues. CDR1 and CDR2 (germline): SGHNT, YYREEE (reference sequence). The CDR3 DNA reads as TGTGCCAGCAGGCGGGACAGGGTAAAAGATACGCAGTATTTT. As protein: CASRRDRVKDTQYF.

This clone was seen a few times. The identical CDR3 is also encoded by other nucleotide sequences in the sample. The chain's CDR3 is CASSVGQNYGYTF. The CDR3 DNA reads TGTGCCAGTAGTGTGGGACAGAACTATGGCTACACCTTC. The V call is TRBV19, the J call TRBJ1-2; 7 nucleotides match TRBD1. The CDR3 has 13 amino acids. CDR1 is LNHDA, CDR2 SQIVND, per germline (reference sequence). The V segment lost 5 bases and the J segment 2 bases; nucleotides outside the gene matches: 2.

As DNA, the CDR3 is TGTGCCTGCCAGGGGCAGGGGTATTCACCCCTCCACTTT. Translating it yields CACQGQGYSPLHF. V gene TRBV30 combines with J gene TRBJ1-6, with D maybe TRBD1 (6 bases). Trimming took off 6 bases at V and 8 bases at J, with 14 bases between the two ends. Germline V lookup: CDR1 GTSNPN, CDR2 SVGIG (reference sequence). This CDR3 contains 13 residues.

This clone was detected once. V and J are TRBV4-2 and TRBJ2-3, with 10 bases matching TRBD2. There are 20 residues in the CDR3. From germline, CDR1 is LGHNA and CDR2 YNFKEQ. V trimming: 0 bases; J trimming: 0 bases; junction bases outside the gene matches: 12. The CDR3 sequence: CASSQEQYLAGGHSTDTQYF. The CDR3 DNA reads as TGTGCCAGCAGCCAAGAACAGTACTTAGCGGGGGGACATAGCACAGATACGCAGTATTTT.

The chain is built from TRBV6-5 and TRBJ1-6; TRBD1 matches at 10 bases. This CDR3 region has 15 residues. Germline lookup yields CDR1 MNHEY and CDR2 SVGAGI. J lost 7 bases, V lost 6 bases, and 6 bases had no gene match. CDR3 sequence (DNA): TGTGCCAGCAGCAACACGGGACAGGGGAATTCACCCCTCCACTTT. Protein: CASSNTGQGNSPLHF.

The chain couples TRBV27 to TRBJ1-6; a weak D match, TRBD1 (5 bases). The CDR3 totals 15 residues. Germline V gives CDR1 MNHEY, CDR2 SMNVEV (reference sequence). V lost 9 bases to trimming and J lost 8 bases, with 20 bases between them. The chain's CDR3 is CASSRRGQGDSPLHF. DNA of the CDR3: TGTGCCAGTAGTAGGCGTGGACAAGGCGATTCACCCCTCCACTTT.

This chain uses TRBV12-5 with TRBJ1-2; 7 bases are a match to TRBD1. The trim removed 4 bases at V and 5 bases at J, leaving 7 bases unmatched. This CDR3 spans 14 amino acids. Germline values: CDR1 LGHNT, CDR2 FRNRAP. For the CDR3, the DNA is TGTGCTAGTGGTTCCCCGACAGGGTCGTATGGCTACACCTTC. This translates into CASGSPTGSYGYTF.

DNA of the CDR3: TGTGCCAGCAGAAACCACAGGGTCACCTATAATTCACCCCTCCACTTT. As protein: CASRNHRVTYNSPLHF. This chain joins TRBV5-6 and TRBJ1-6, with D possibly matching TRBD1 (6 bases). The V end lost 5 bases, the J end lost 2 bases, and 14 bases lay between the germline ends. The CDR3 consists of 16 residues. The V gene's germline CDR1 is SGHDT and CDR2 YYEEEE.

V usage is TRBV9 and J usage is TRBJ1-6; 8 bases are shared with TRBD1. This CDR3 is 14 amino acids long. Germline loops: CDR1 SGDLS, CDR2 YYNGEE. Germline trimming cut 1 base from V and 11 bases from J; bases unmatched to any gene: 5. The CDR3 here is CASSVTDRDPPLHF. CDR3 coding DNA: TGTGCCAGCAGCGTAACGGACAGGGATCCACCCCTCCACTTT.

The chain has TRBV10-3 and TRBJ2-7; maybe TRBD1 (6 bases). V gave up 6 bases and J gave up 2 bases, with 17 bases separating them. The CDR3 sequence is 15 residues long. Germline V CDR1 and CDR2: ENHRY, SYGVKD. The CDR3 loop is CAIRTGTRPTYEQYF. The CDR3 bases are TGTGCCATCAGAACAGGGACAAGGCCAACCTACGAGCAGTACTTC.

The V gene is TRBV11-3, the J gene TRBJ2-3; TRBD2 aligns across 8 bases. The germline V gene has CDR1 SGHNT and CDR2 YENEEA. The CDR3 is made up of 15 amino acids. The trim removed 5 bases at V and 6 bases at J, leaving 10 bases unmatched. CDR3 protein: CASSAGLAKADTQYF. The CDR3 nucleotides read TGTGCCAGCAGCGCAGGACTAGCCAAGGCCGATACGCAGTATTTT.